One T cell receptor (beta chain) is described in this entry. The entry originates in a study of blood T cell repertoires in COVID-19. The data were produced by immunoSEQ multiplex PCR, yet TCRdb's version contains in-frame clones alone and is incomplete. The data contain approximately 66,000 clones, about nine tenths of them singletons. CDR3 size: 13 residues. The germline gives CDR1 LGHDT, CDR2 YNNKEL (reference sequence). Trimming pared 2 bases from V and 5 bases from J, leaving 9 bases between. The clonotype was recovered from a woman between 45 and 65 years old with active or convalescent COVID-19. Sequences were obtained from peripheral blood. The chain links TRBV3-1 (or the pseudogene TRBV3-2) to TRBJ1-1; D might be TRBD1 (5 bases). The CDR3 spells CASSQSAGTEAFF. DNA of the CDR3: TGTGCCAGCAGCCAATCTGCAGGGACTGAAGCTTTCTTT.